This T cell receptor (beta chain) was obtained from a study of T cells in localized non-small cell lung cancer. Germline-derived CDR1 and CDR2 are LNHDA and SQIVND (reference sequence). The CDR3 sequence runs 15 residues, both termini included. TCRdb's table, derived via immunoSEQ multiplex PCR, lists solely in-frame clones and lacks some. The table has 1,500 to 2,000 clones, approximately 20% seen once. Lung adjacent to the tumor, free of atypia, was sampled at least 2 cm from its margin. Comments on this clone: The antigen remains undetermined. Because the CDR3's place on the DNA is in doubt, the DNA is left out and the CDR3 is given as listed by TCRdb.

Whole-study findings and limits: T cell clonality was highest in uninvolved adjacent lung, above tumor. Prolonged overall survival went with higher T cell density in the blood. Paired adjacent lung recovered a median approximately 62 of the top 100 tumor clones.

This clonotype was obtained from a female donor over 55 with stage I lung adenocarcinoma. This chain joins TRBV19 and TRBJ1-5. The sequencing here drew on normal lung tissue next to the tumor, taken before any cancer treatment. The CDR3 loop reads CASTSVGNSNQPQHF.